A selection of T cell receptor beta chains follows, all from one sample in a study of T-cell reconstitution after alpha-beta-depleted transplantation in children. TCRdb processed the PCR reads anew with MiXCR; each CDR3 protein has one entry. The sample holds about 240,000 distinct CDR3 sequences, roughly 23% seen once. The specimen was PBMCs, collected before TCRalphabeta/CD19-depleted stem cell transplant. These receptors came from a girl aged 2-10 years with Fanconi anemia, due to receive a stem cell transplant. Each CDR3 is given with its conserved first and last residue. A D gene is named only where the DNA matches it firmly. Rows give clone size only sometimes, using once, few, many, or a class for an expanded clone.

d_call	clone_size	v_call	j_call	cdr3_aa	cdr3_nt
.	.	TRBV25-1	TRBJ2-2	CASSEYFANTGELFF	TGTGCCAGCAGTGAATATTTTGCGAACACCGGGGAGCTGTTTTTT
.	few	TRBV6-4	TRBJ2-7	CASSVAMQFQSSYEQYF	TGTGCCAGCAGTGTCGCCATGCAATTCCAGAGCTCCTACGAGCAGTACTTC
.	.	TRBV20-1	TRBJ2-7	CSANNRAEQYF	TGCAGTGCTAATAACAGGGCCGAGCAGTACTTC
TRBD2	many	TRBV10-2	TRBJ2-4	CASSDGLLAGGGNIQYF	TGCGCCAGCAGTGACGGGCTGTTAGCGGGAGGGGGGAACATTCAGTACTTC
TRBD1	many	TRBV20-1	TRBJ1-2	CSASGGRAPGYTF	TGCAGTGCTTCAGGGGGCCGGGCACCCGGCTACACCTTC
TRBD2	.	TRBV7-1	TRBJ2-3	CASSSLVTSGTDTQYF	TGTGCCAGCAGCTCCCTCGTGACTAGCGGCACAGATACGCAGTATTTT
TRBD2	.	TRBV18	TRBJ2-7	CASSPGAGALYEQYF	TGTGCCAGCTCACCCGGAGCGGGAGCCCTCTACGAGCAGTACTTC
TRBD2	few	TRBV25-1	TRBJ2-1	CASSDQRGAVDEQFF	TGTGCCAGCAGTGATCAGCGGGGGGCCGTGGATGAGCAGTTCTTC
.	many	TRBV11-1	TRBJ2-1	CASSLWTGENEQFF	TGTGCCAGCAGCTTATGGACGGGGGAGAATGAGCAGTTCTTC
.	.	TRBV28	TRBJ2-1	CASSKYSYNEQFF	TGTGCCAGCAGTAAGTACTCCTACAATGAGCAGTTCTTC
TRBD2	many	TRBV20-1	TRBJ2-7	CSAGKTSGGPPVPEQYF	TGCAGTGCTGGGAAGACTAGCGGAGGGCCCCCCGTACCGGAGCAGTACTTC
.	many	TRBV5-1	TRBJ2-3	CASSSMTRSTDTQYF	TGCGCCAGCAGCTCCATGACTAGAAGCACAGATACGCAGTATTTT
.	few	TRBV29-1	TRBJ2-5	CSVAPGPTQYF	TGCAGCGTTGCCCCTGGACCTACCCAGTACTTC
TRBD2	.	TRBV20-1	TRBJ2-7	CSARPAGRDEQYF	TGCAGTGCTAGACCAGCGGGAAGGGACGAGCAGTACTTC
TRBD1	once	TRBV29-1	TRBJ1-5	CSVGQGMDQPQHF	TGCAGCGTTGGACAGGGTATGGATCAGCCCCAGCATTTT
TRBD2	.	TRBV3-1	TRBJ2-7	CASRNSGTSGNEQYF	TGTGCCAGCCGAAATTCCGGGACTAGCGGTAACGAGCAGTACTTC
TRBD2	few	TRBV7-3	TRBJ2-1	CASSSLTSGKQFF	TGTGCCAGCAGCTCTCTGACTAGCGGGAAGCAGTTCTTC
.	few	TRBV25-1	TRBJ2-2	CASSEYRAELFF	TGTGCCAGCAGTGAATACAGGGCGGAGCTGTTTTTT
.	many	TRBV6-5	TRBJ2-7	CASSYDLSYEQYF	TGTGCCAGCAGTTACGACCTCTCCTACGAGCAGTACTTC